The 4 T cell receptor beta chains below come from one sample, sequenced in a study of identical twins. TCRdb ran MiXCR on the 5' RACE reads and lists one entry per CDR3 protein. The table records around 480,000 distinct CDR3 sequences, more than 13% of them present only once. A further study also used this sample, focusing on yellow fever vaccine responses in identical twins.

Sequenced material: CD4+ T cells sorted from blood. The receptors derive from a woman between 18 and 29 years old in good health.

This clonotype occurred many times. The chain couples TRBV15 to TRBJ1-2, with TRBD1 matching 8 bases. CDR3 length: 13 residues. The V gene's germline CDR1 is LNHNV and CDR2 YYDKDF (reference sequence). Trimming removed 6 bases from V and 4 bases from J; junction bases left unmatched: 4. The CDR3: CATSSGGGYGYTF. The CDR3 DNA is TGTGCCACCAGTTCAGGGGGCGGCTATGGCTACACCTTC.

The V call is TRBV6-2 or TRBV6-3, the J call TRBJ2-1; possibly TRBD2 for D (6 bases). Trimming pared 6 bases from V and 8 bases from J, leaving 20 bases between. This CDR3 is built from 15 residues. Germline V gene sequence: CDR1 MNHEY, CDR2 SVGEGT. CDR3 DNA: TGTGCCAGCAGCCGCGCGGGACCTATTCCAGATGAGCAGTTCTTC. As protein: CASSRAGPIPDEQFF.

This clonotype showed up just a few times. The chain combines TRBV6-2 or TRBV6-3 with TRBJ2-7; D perhaps matches TRBD2 (6 bases). The CDR3 sequence is 14 residues long. Germline values: CDR1 MNHEY, CDR2 SVGEGT. Trimming pared 5 bases from V and 6 bases from J, leaving 17 bases between. The CDR3, as DNA: TGTGCCAGCAGTCCGGGGACTCGTCGTGGCGAGCAGTACTTC. Encoded protein: CASSPGTRRGEQYF.

This clonotype showed up just a few times. The chain recombines TRBV9 with TRBJ2-1; D is unclear. The CDR3 has 16 residues. Germline values: CDR1 SGDLS, CDR2 YYNGEE. The ends were cut back, 0 bases at V and 0 bases at J, with 10 bases in the middle. CDR3 nucleotides: TGTGCCAGCAGCGTAGGCCCGTCGAGCTCCTACAATGAGCAGTTCTTC. It encodes CASSVGPSSSYNEQFF.